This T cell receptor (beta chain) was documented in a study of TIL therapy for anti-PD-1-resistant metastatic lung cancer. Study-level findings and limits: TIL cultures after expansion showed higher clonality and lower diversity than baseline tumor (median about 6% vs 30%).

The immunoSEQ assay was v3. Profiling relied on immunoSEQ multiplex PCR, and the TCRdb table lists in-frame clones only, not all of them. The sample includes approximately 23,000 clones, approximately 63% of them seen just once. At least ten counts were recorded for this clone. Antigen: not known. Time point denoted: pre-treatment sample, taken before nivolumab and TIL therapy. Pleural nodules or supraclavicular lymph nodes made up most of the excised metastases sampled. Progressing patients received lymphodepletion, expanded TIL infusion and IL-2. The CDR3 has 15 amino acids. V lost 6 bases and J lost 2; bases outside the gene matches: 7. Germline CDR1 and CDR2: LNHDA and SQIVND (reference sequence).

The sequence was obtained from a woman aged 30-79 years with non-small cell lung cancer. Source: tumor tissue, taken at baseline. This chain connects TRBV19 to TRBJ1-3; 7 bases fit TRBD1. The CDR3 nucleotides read TGTGCCAGTAGCCCAACCGGGACAGCTGGAAACACCATATATTTT. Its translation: CASSPTGTAGNTIYF.